This section outlines one TCR beta chain sequence together with its context. The entry originates in a study of preoperative IRX-2 immunotherapy in early breast cancer. Assay used: immunoSEQ multiplex PCR; TCRdb lists only in-frame clones, some missing. Here the sample spans 95,000 to 100,000 clones, 86% being singletons. This CDR3 region has 13 residues. Germline V gene sequence: CDR1 SQVTM, CDR2 ANQGSEA. The trim removed 3 bases at V and 4 bases at J, leaving 5 bases unmatched. Treatment indicated: preoperative locoregional IRX-2 cytokine immunotherapy. Patients received preoperative, locoregional IRX-2 cytokine immunotherapy in a phase Ib study.

This TCR was sampled from a human donor with breast cancer. The source material was tumor tissue, sampled after IRX-2 immunotherapy. V usage is TRBV29-1 and J usage is TRBJ2-5, with 7 nucleotides matching TRBD1. CDR3 loop: CSVERTGGETQYF. CDR3 coding DNA: TGCAGCGTTGAGCGGACAGGAGGAGAGACCCAGTACTTC. Combining the CDR3 with reference TRBV29-1 and TRBJ2-5 gives the whole variable domain SAVISQKPSRDICQRGTSLTIQCQVDSQVTMMFWYRQQPGQSLTLIATANQGSEATYESGFVIDKFPISRPNLTFSTLTVSNMSPEDSSIYLCSVERTGGETQYFGPGTRLLVL.